The 30 T cell receptor beta chains below all came from one sample that was sequenced in a study of long-term antiretroviral therapy in people with HIV. Runs used v3.0 of the immunoSEQ assay and were done at survey level. This table comes from immunoSEQ multiplex PCR, and its TCRdb copy is limited to in-frame clones, with some not included. The data show roughly 17,000 clones, with around 91% seen just once and approximately 9.5% held by the top ten. The source material was unsorted PBMCs, sampled 3 years after starting antiretroviral therapy. The receptors come from a man aged 45 to 65 with HIV.

The sample holds one count of this clone. The chain uses TRBV4-3 and TRBJ2-7; D remains ambiguous. CDR3 length equals 11 residues. Per the germline V gene, CDR1 is LGHNA and CDR2 is YSLEER. Trimming left V 4 bases short and J 3 bases short, with 4 bases between. The CDR3 DNA reads as TGCGCCAGCAGCCTGAACTACGAGCAGTACTTC. Translating it yields CASSLNYEQYF.

V is TRBV9 and J is TRBJ1-1, with D maybe TRBD1 (5 bases). The CDR3 length is 13 residues. Germline V gene data show CDR1 as SGDLS and CDR2 as YYNGEE. The V end was cut by 3 bases, the J end by 3 bases, with 9 bases between. The CDR3 protein is CASSGRDYTEAFF. CDR3 DNA: TGTGCCAGCAGCGGCAGGGACTACACTGAAGCTTTCTTT.

The genes are TRBV4-3 and TRBJ2-1; 14 positions match TRBD2. V lost 4 bases to trimming and J lost 3 bases; unmatched junction nucleotides: 17. CDR1 LGHNA and CDR2 YSLEER come from the germline V gene. The CDR3 extends over 21 amino acids. The CDR3: CASSLQGGTGTSGGFYNEQFF. CDR3 DNA sequence: TGCGCCAGCAGCCTCCAGGGGGGGACAGGGACTAGCGGGGGCTTCTACAATGAGCAGTTCTTC.

The chain links TRBV19 to TRBJ1-6, with 9 bases aligning to TRBD1. Per the germline V gene, CDR1 is LNHDA and CDR2 is SQIVND (reference sequence). Trimming at V came to 6 bases and at J to 7 bases, leaving 4 bases not matched to a gene. The CDR3 consists of 14 residues. In DNA, the CDR3 is TGTGCCAGTAGAGAACAGGGGGCGAATTCACCCCTCCACTTT. It is translated as CASREQGANSPLHF.

V and J are TRBV4-1 and TRBJ2-3; 8 bases agree with TRBD1. Germline trimming cut 0 bases from V and 4 bases from J; bases unmatched to any gene: 9. CDR3 size: 17 residues. Germline V gives CDR1 MGHRA, CDR2 YSYEKL. CDR3 region: CASSQEGPDRVPDTQYF. In nucleotides, the CDR3 is TGCGCCAGCAGCCAAGAGGGTCCGGACAGGGTACCAGATACGCAGTATTTT.

The rearrangement joins TRBV11-2 to TRBJ2-7, with D maybe TRBD1 (6 bases). The CDR3 covers 14 residues. CDR1 and CDR2 (germline): SGHAT, FQNNGV. V lost 5 bases, J lost 2 bases, and 13 bases lay in between. CDR3 loop: CASSLMTGPYEQYF. The DNA of the CDR3 is TGTGCCAGCAGCCTGATGACAGGACCCTACGAGCAGTACTTC.

The J gene is TRBJ1-2, the V gene TRBV6-1; TRBD1 is a possible D gene (6 bases). CDR3 length: 14 amino acids. Germline V CDR1 and CDR2: MNHNS, SASEGT. The germline V and J ends were trimmed by 3 bases and 4 bases, with 12 bases remaining between them. CDR3 coding DNA: TGTGCCAGCAGTGAGGGGGCGTCAATCTATGGCTACACCTTC. Protein sequence: CASSEGASIYGYTF.

The chain employs TRBV10-3 and TRBJ2-7, with a tentative D call TRBD2 (6 bases). The CDR3 covers 14 residues. V was clipped by 9 bases and J by 2 bases, with 17 bases between them. Germline-derived CDR1 and CDR2 are ENHRY and SYGVKD. The CDR3 here is CAMSREPGPYEQYF. In DNA, the CDR3 is TGTGCCATGTCACGGGAGCCGGGCCCCTACGAGCAGTACTTC.

This clone occurred once. The V call is TRBV5-8, the J call TRBJ2-3; no definite D call. CDR1 is SGHTS and CDR2 is YDEGEE in the germline V gene. Deletions cut 5 bases from V and 2 bases from J, with 18 bases between. The CDR3 length is 16 residues. CDR3 in amino acids: CASRLRVSEDTDTQYF. The CDR3 region has the DNA TGTGCCAGCAGACTTAGGGTTAGTGAGGACACAGATACGCAGTATTTT.

The chain employs TRBV9 and TRBJ2-3; D unresolved. V lost 4 bases, J lost 1 base, and 4 bases lay in between. The CDR3 is 12 residues long. Germline V gene lookup returns CDR1 SGDLS and CDR2 YYNGEE. Here the CDR3 reads CASSTGTDTQYF. The CDR3 DNA reads TGTGCCAGCAGCACAGGCACAGATACGCAGTATTTT.

The chain joins TRBV4-3 to TRBJ2-1; tentative D call: TRBD1 (5 bases). This CDR3 region has 14 residues. Germline V gene sequence: CDR1 LGHNA, CDR2 YSLEER. Between the trimmed V and J ends, which lost 0 bases and 10 bases, there was a span of 13 bases. The CDR3 spells CASSQEDGHGEQFF. DNA of the CDR3: TGCGCCAGCAGCCAAGAAGACGGACACGGGGAGCAGTTCTTC.

This chain connects TRBV18 to TRBJ1-5; D unresolved. Germline lookup yields CDR1 KGHSH and CDR2 LQKENI. CDR3 length equals 17 residues. V dropped 2 bases and J dropped 2 bases, with 16 bases sitting between them. CDR3 in amino acids: CASSPSLYPGGNQPQHF. The CDR3 nucleotides read TGTGCCAGCTCACCATCTCTATACCCCGGCGGCAATCAGCCCCAGCATTTT.

In this sample, this clone turned up a few times. V usage is TRBV9 and J usage is TRBJ2-1, with unresolved D. Germline-derived CDR1 and CDR2 are SGDLS and YYNGEE. The V gene lost 0 bases and the J gene lost 8 bases, with 6 bases spanning the gap. This CDR3 has 12 residues. For the CDR3, the DNA is TGTGCCAGCAGCGTAGAATTGCATGAGCAGTTCTTC. Protein sequence: CASSVELHEQFF.

A single count supports this clone. The V call is TRBV19, the J call TRBJ1-1, with a possible D match to TRBD1 (6 bases). The ends were cut back, 6 bases at V and 1 base at J, with 12 bases in the middle. The CDR3 length is 14 residues. CDR1 and CDR2 (germline): LNHDA, SQIVND (reference sequence). In DNA, the CDR3 is TGTGCCAGTAGCCCTGGGACAACGAACACTGAAGCTTTCTTT. Its protein is CASSPGTTNTEAFF.

The chain links TRBV18 to TRBJ2-1; the match to TRBD1 covers 10 bases. This CDR3 spans 15 amino acids. Germline CDR1 KGHSH, CDR2 LQKENI. Losses at the gene ends were 4 bases for V and 4 bases for J; bases not matched to a gene: 4. CDR3 in amino acids: CASSQDRGGYNEQFF. The CDR3 DNA reads as TGTGCCAGCTCACAGGACAGGGGGGGTTACAATGAGCAGTTCTTC.

The chain employs TRBV4-3 and TRBJ1-4; a weak D match, TRBD1 (6 bases). Deletions cut 0 bases from V and 7 bases from J, with 12 bases between. The CDR3 spans 15 residues. CDR1 is LGHNA and CDR2 is YSLEER in the germline V gene. This CDR3 reads CASSQDGGRGEKLFF. The CDR3 bases are TGCGCCAGCAGCCAAGATGGGGGCAGGGGTGAAAAACTGTTTTTT.

The sample holds one count of this clone. V gene TRBV29-1 combines with J gene TRBJ1-1; 7 nucleotides match TRBD1. Per germline, CDR1 SQVTM and CDR2 ANQGSEA. The CDR3 runs to 14 residues. Trimming removed 2 bases from V and 4 bases from J; junction bases left unmatched: 7. Written as DNA, the CDR3 is TGCAGCGTTGAATACAGGGGAGACGGCACTGAAGCTTTCTTT. Protein sequence: CSVEYRGDGTEAFF.

The V and J genes are TRBV5-5 and TRBJ1-4; D is unresolved. CDR3 length: 14 amino acids. V lost 0 bases and J 8 bases, leaving 11 bases between the germline ends. Germline loops: CDR1 SGHKS, CDR2 YYEKEE (reference sequence). As DNA, the CDR3 is TGTGCCAGCAGCTTGGATGCTGGCAACGAAAAACTGTTTTTT. Translating it yields CASSLDAGNEKLFF. Drawing the rest from reference TRBV5-5 and TRBJ1-4, the complete variable domain is DAGVTQSPTHLIKTRGQQVTLRCSPISGHKSVSWYQQVLGQGPQFIFQYYEKEERGRGNFPDRFSARQFPNYSSELNVNALLLGDSALYLCASSLDAGNEKLFFGSGTQLSVL.

This chain links TRBV5-5 with TRBJ2-1; D might be TRBD2 (5 bases). Trimming took off 1 base at V and 7 bases at J, with 15 bases between the two ends. CDR3 size: 15 residues. The V gene's germline CDR1 is SGHKS and CDR2 YYEKEE (reference sequence). Written as DNA, the CDR3 is TGTGCCAGCAGCTTGCAAACTAGTAGGGTGAATGAGCAGTTCTTC. This gives the protein CASSLQTSRVNEQFF. The full variable domain, in which reference TRBV5-5 and TRBJ2-1 provide the parts outside the CDR3, is DAGVTQSPTHLIKTRGQQVTLRCSPISGHKSVSWYQQVLGQGPQFIFQYYEKEERGRGNFPDRFSARQFPNYSSELNVNALLLGDSALYLCASSLQTSRVNEQFFGPGTRLTVL.

The chain carries TRBV5-6 and TRBJ1-1; D remains unclear. From germline, CDR1 is SGHDT and CDR2 YYEEEE. V lost 0 bases and J 6 bases, leaving 12 bases between the germline ends. CDR3 length equals 14 residues. The CDR3 coding sequence is TGTGCCAGCAGCTTGGTGGTTTCGGTTGCTGAAGCTTTCTTT. Amino acid sequence: CASSLVVSVAEAFF.

The chain uses TRBV5-1 and TRBJ2-2, with D perhaps matching TRBD1 (6 bases). This CDR3 comprises 15 residues. Germline values: CDR1 SGHRS, CDR2 YFSETQ. V was trimmed by 1 base and J by 1 base, leaving 8 bases between them. CDR3 coding DNA: TGCGCCAGCAGCTTGTCACAGGGGAACACCGGGGAGCTGTTTTTT. Its translation is CASSLSQGNTGELFF.

The J gene is TRBJ1-6, the V gene TRBV4-3; no firm D call. The CDR3 sequence is 16 residues long. The germline CDR1 and CDR2 sequences are LGHNA and YSLEER. V lost 0 bases and J 2 bases, leaving 8 bases between the germline ends. The CDR3 reads CASSQDGGAYNSPLHF. For the CDR3, the DNA is TGCGCCAGCAGCCAAGATGGTGGGGCCTATAATTCACCCCTCCACTTT.

This sequence joins TRBV6-5 and TRBJ2-1; D assignment may be TRBD1 or TRBD2 (5 bases each). Germline CDR1 reads MNHEY; CDR2 reads SVGAGI. The CDR3 has 13 residues. V was trimmed by 6 bases and J by 8 bases, leaving 14 bases between them. The CDR3 DNA reads TGTGCCAGCAGCTACCGGGGCGGCCATGAGCAGTTCTTC. Translation: CASSYRGGHEQFF.

This clone was counted a few times. The rearrangement joins TRBV7-9 to TRBJ2-7; tentative D call: TRBD1 (6 bases). CDR1 and CDR2 from the germline V gene are SEHNR and FQNEAQ (reference sequence). With 3 bases removed from V and 1 base from J, the gap between germline ends came to 16 bases. The CDR3 consists of 16 residues. The CDR3, as DNA: TGTGCCAGCAGCTTGTTCCGGGACAAATCTTCCTACGAGCAGTACTTC. This encodes CASSLFRDKSSYEQYF.

This chain joins TRBV7-9 and TRBJ2-3; tentatively, D is TRBD2 (7 bases). V was trimmed by 5 bases and J by 2 bases, leaving 17 bases between them. CDR1 is SEHNR and CDR2 is FQNEAQ in the germline V gene (reference sequence). This CDR3 spans 16 amino acids. The CDR3 coding sequence is TGTGCCAGCAGCCCGCAACGGGGGGCGTACACAGATACGCAGTATTTT. Residues: CASSPQRGAYTDTQYF.

The V call is TRBV5-6, the J call TRBJ2-5; perhaps TRBD2 as D (8 bases). From germline, CDR1 is SGHDT and CDR2 YYEEEE. Trimming stripped 3 bases from V and 5 bases from J, with 17 bases between. The length of the CDR3 is 15 residues. CDR3 nucleotide sequence: TGTGCCAGCAGCTACAGGGGCCGGGGGGGCGAGACCCAGTACTTC. Translation: CASSYRGRGGETQYF. Drawing the rest from reference TRBV5-6 and TRBJ2-5, the complete variable domain is DAGVTQSPTHLIKTRGQQVTLRCSPKSGHDTVSWYQQALGQGPQFIFQYYEEEERQRGNFPDRFSGHQFPNYSSELNVNALLLGDSALYLCASSYRGRGGETQYFGPGTRLLVL.

The chain is built from TRBV7-7 and TRBJ2-1; D not resolved. The CDR3 totals 12 residues. Trimming left V 1 base short and J 7 bases short, with 5 bases between. In germline, CDR1 is SSHAT, CDR2 FNYEAQ (reference sequence). The CDR3 bases are TGTGCCAGCAGCTTAGACGGGAATGAGCAGTTCTTC. Protein product: CASSLDGNEQFF.

V usage is TRBV5-6 and J usage is TRBJ1-2; D gene uncertain. There are 14 residues in the CDR3. In germline, CDR1 is SGHDT, CDR2 YYEEEE. Trimming left V 1 base short and J 0 bases short, with 7 bases between. CDR3 region: CASSLRGPNYGYTF. CDR3 in DNA: TGTGCCAGCAGCTTGAGAGGGCCTAACTATGGCTACACCTTC.

V gene TRBV30 combines with J gene TRBJ1-1, with 8 bases identical to TRBD1. Trimming removed 2 bases from V and 3 bases from J; junction bases left unmatched: 2. This CDR3 has 13 residues. The germline CDR1 and CDR2 sequences are GTSNPN and SVGIG (reference sequence). CDR3 sequence: CAWSPTGDTEAFF. The CDR3 DNA is TGTGCCTGGAGTCCGACAGGGGACACTGAAGCTTTCTTT.

This sequence joins TRBV5-5 and TRBJ2-2, with 12 bases matching TRBD1. V dropped 3 bases and J dropped 5; count of bases not matched to a gene: 8. CDR3 length equals 17 residues. Germline CDR1 reads SGHKS; CDR2 reads YYEKEE (reference sequence). The chain's CDR3 is CASSYTGTGGGTGELFF. The CDR3 DNA is TGTGCCAGCAGCTACACCGGGACAGGGGGCGGGACCGGGGAGCTGTTTTTT.